The text below deals with one T cell receptor beta chain. Its specificity is unknown. Gene names follow the mouse nomenclature. Coverage ceases 1 residue before the CDR3 finishes, and the germline J gene fills in the end. Using immunoSEQ multiplex PCR, the repertoire was profiled, and TCRdb retains in-frame clones only, with some absent. This table holds 1,600 or so clones, about 50% found once. CDR3 length equals 16 residues. Trimming removed 4 bases from V and 3 bases from J; junction bases left unmatched: 4. The germline V gene has CDR1 NNHNN and CDR2 SYGAGS (reference sequence). The source of the sample is a study of tissue T cells after allogeneic stem cell transplantation. Specified time point: mouse harvest day 14 after allogeneic transplant. The graft held 10^6 splenic CD5+ T cells and 10^7 T-cell-depleted bone marrow cells. Findings and limits, study-wide: Anatomically similar tissues had similar TCR repertoires within each patient.

The chain has TRBV13-2 and TRBJ2-1; 13 bases are shared with TRBD2. This receptor was obtained from a female BALB/c mouse given C57BL/6 T cells with graft-versus-host disease after an allogeneic hematopoietic cell transplant. The sample taken for sequencing was gut tissue. CDR3 DNA (partial): TGTGCCAGCGGTCAGGGACTGGGGGGGGTCTATGCTGAGCAGTTC. It specifies CASGQGLGGVYAEQF. From start to end, the CDR3 is CASGQGLGGVYAEQFF.